This is a list of T cell receptor beta chains from one sample in a study of metastatic and nonmetastatic thyroid tumors. TCRdb re-called the PCR reads via MiXCR. The sample contains about 45,000 clones, roughly 4% of which appear only once. The sample was blood. The receptors originated from a female donor with papillary thyroid cancer or a benign thyroid nodule (not recorded which). Some clones in this sample may be carry-over from other donors' samples. The CDR3 runs from the conserved cysteine through the conserved F or W. Fields, in order: D gene, V gene, CDR3 protein. The D gene is left open where the match is weak.

D: -
V: TRBV6-1
CDR3: CASSRATNTWELFF

D: -
V: TRBV10-3
CDR3: CAISVSGNGYTF

D: TRBD1
V: TRBV12-3/TRBV12-4
CDR3: CASRWTGLDTQYF

D: -
V: TRBV6-1
CDR3: CASSERGLDTEAFF

D: TRBD1
V: TRBV6-2/TRBV6-3
CDR3: CASRDGTGVAGYTF

D: TRBD1
V: TRBV4-2
CDR3: CASSQDRGTGDEKLFF

D: -
V: TRBV13
CDR3: CASSSRLEDTQYF

D: -
V: TRBV9
CDR3: CASSVEARNEQFF

D: -
V: TRBV6-5
CDR3: CASICRGNQETQYF

D: -
V: TRBV25-1
CDR3: CASSDGGGIRRANTEAFF